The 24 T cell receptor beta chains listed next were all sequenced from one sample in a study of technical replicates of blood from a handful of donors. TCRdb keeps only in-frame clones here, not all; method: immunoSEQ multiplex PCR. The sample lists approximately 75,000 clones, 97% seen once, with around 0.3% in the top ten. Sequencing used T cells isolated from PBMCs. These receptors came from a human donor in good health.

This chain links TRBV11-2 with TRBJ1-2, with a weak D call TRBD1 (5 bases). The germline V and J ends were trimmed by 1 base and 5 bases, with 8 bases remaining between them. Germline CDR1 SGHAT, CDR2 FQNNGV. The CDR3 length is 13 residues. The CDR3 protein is CASSLAGGYGYTF. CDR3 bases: TGTGCCAGCAGCTTAGCCGGGGGTTATGGCTACACCTTC.

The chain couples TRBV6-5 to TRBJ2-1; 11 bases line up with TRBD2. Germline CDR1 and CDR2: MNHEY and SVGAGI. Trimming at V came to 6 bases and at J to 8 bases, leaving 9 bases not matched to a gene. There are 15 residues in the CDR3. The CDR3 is CASRTGTSGVYEQFF. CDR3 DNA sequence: TGTGCCAGCAGGACCGGGACTAGCGGAGTCTATGAGCAGTTCTTC.

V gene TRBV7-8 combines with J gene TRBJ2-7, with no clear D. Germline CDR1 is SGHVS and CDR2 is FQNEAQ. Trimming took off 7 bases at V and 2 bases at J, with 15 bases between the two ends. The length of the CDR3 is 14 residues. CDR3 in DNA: TGTGCCAGCACCGCTTTGGGCGTTACCTACGAGCAGTACTTC. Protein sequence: CASTALGVTYEQYF.

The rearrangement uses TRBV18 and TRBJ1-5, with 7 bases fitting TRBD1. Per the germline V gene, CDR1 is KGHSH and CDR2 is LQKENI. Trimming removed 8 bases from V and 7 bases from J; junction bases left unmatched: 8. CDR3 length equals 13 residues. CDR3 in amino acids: CASATGDRQPQHF. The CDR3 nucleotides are TGTGCCAGCGCCACAGGGGATCGACAGCCCCAGCATTTT.

CDR3 sequence reads: CAISADSSGANVLTF. The DNA for the CDR3 is TGTGCCATCAGTGCAGACAGCTCTGGGGCCAACGTCCTGACTTTC. This sequence joins TRBV10-3 and TRBJ2-6; tentatively, D is TRBD1 (5 bases). This CDR3 is 15 amino acids long. The V end was cut by 4 bases, the J end by 0 bases, with 7 bases between. Germline V CDR1 and CDR2: ENHRY, SYGVKD.

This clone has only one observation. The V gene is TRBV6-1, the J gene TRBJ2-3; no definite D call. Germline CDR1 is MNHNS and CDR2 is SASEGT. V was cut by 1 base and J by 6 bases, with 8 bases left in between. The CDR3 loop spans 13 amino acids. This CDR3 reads CASSEVASDTQYF. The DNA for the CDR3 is TGTGCCAGCAGTGAAGTAGCTTCCGATACGCAGTATTTT.

The CDR3 loop reads CASLSPSSGHLNTEAFF. The CDR3 coding sequence is TGTGCCAGTCTCTCACCCTCCTCCGGACACTTGAACACTGAAGCTTTCTTT. The chain has TRBV27 and TRBJ1-1; tentatively, D is TRBD1 (5 bases). The germline V gene encodes CDR1 MNHEY and CDR2 SMNVEV (reference sequence). V was trimmed by 9 bases and J by 0 bases, leaving 23 bases between them. This CDR3 contains 17 residues.

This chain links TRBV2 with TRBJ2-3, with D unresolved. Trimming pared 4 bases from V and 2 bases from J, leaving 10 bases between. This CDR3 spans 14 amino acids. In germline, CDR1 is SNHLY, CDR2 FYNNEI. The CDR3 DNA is TGTGCCAGCAGTGTGAGGCCCCTCACAGATACGCAGTATTTT. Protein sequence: CASSVRPLTDTQYF.

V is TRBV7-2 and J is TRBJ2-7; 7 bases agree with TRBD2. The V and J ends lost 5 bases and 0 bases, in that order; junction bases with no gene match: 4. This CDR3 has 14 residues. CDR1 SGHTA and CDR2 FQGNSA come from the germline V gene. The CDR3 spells CASSPQRDSYEQYF. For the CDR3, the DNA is TGTGCCAGCAGCCCCCAGCGGGACTCCTACGAGCAGTACTTC.

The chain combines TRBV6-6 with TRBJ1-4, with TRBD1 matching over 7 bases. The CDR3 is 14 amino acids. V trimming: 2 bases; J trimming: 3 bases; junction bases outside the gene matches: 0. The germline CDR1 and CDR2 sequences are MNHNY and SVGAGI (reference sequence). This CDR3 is CASSYTGANEKLFF. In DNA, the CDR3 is TGTGCCAGCAGTTACACAGGGGCTAATGAAAAACTGTTTTTT.

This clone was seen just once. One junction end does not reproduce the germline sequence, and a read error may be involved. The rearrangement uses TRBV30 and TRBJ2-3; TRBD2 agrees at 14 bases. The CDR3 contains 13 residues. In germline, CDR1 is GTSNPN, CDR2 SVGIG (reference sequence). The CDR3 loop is CAWGGPTSGRAEF. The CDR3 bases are TGTGCCTGGGGCGGCCCGACTAGCGGGAGGGCCGAATTT.

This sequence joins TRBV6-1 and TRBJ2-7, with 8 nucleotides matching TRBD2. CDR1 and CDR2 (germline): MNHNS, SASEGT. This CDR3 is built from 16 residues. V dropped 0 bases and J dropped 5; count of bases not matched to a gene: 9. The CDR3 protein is CASSEAGVAGYNEQYF. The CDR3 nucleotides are TGTGCCAGCAGTGAAGCTGGGGTAGCGGGATATAACGAGCAGTACTTC.

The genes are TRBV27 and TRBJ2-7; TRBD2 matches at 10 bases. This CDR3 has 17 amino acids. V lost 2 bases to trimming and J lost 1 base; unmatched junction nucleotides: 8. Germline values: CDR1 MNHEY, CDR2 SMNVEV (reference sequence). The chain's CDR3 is CASSLDGSGRLSYEQYF. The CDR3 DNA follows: TGTGCCAGCAGTTTAGATGGTAGCGGGAGGTTATCCTACGAGCAGTACTTC.

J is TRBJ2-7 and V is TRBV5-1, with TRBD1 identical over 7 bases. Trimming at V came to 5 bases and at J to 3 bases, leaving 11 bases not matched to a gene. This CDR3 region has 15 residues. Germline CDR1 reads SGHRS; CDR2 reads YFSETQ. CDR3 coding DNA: TGCGCCAGCAGTTTCGTAGACAGGGATAACTACGAGCAGTACTTC. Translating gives CASSFVDRDNYEQYF.

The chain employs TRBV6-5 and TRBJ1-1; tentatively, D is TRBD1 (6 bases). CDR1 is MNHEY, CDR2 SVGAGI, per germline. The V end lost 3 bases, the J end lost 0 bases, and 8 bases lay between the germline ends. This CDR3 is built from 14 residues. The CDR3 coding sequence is TGTGCCAGCAGTTATAAGGGGGTGAACACTGAAGCTTTCTTT. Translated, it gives CASSYKGVNTEAFF.

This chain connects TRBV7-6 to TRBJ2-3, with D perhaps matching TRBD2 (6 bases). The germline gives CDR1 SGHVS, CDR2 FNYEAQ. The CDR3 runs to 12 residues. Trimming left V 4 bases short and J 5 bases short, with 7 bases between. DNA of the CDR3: TGTGCCAGCAGCTGGGGAGGAGATACGCAGTATTTT. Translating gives CASSWGGDTQYF.

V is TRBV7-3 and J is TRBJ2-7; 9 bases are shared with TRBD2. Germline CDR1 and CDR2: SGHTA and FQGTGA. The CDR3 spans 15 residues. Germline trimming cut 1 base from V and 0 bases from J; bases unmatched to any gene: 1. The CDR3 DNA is TGTGCCAGCAGCTTAAGTAGCGGGAGCTCCTACGAGCAGTACTTC. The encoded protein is CASSLSSGSSYEQYF.

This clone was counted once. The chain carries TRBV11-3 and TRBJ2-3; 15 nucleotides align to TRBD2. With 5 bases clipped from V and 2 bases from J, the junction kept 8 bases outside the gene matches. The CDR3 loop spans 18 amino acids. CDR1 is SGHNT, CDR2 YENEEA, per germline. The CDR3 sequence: CASSKGLAGGPTTDTQYF. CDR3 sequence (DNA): TGTGCCAGCAGCAAAGGACTAGCGGGAGGGCCTACCACAGATACGCAGTATTTT.

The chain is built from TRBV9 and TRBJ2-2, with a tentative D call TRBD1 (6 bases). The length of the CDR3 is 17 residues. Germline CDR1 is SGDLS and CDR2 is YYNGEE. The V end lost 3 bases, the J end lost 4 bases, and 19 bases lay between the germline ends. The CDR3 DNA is TGTGCCAGCAGCGAACCTTATCGGGACATACCCACCGGGGAGCTGTTTTTT. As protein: CASSEPYRDIPTGELFF. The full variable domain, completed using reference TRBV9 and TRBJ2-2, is DSGVTQTPKHLITATGQRVTLRCSPRSGDLSVYWYQQSLDQGLQFLIQYYNGEERAKGNILERFSAQQFPDLHSELNLSSLELGDSALYFCASSEPYRDIPTGELFFGEGSRLTVL.

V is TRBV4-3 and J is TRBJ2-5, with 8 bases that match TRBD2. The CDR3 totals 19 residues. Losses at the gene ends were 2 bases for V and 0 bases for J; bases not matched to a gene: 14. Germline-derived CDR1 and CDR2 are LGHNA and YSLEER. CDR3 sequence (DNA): TGCGCCAGCAGCCAATCCGTCCCGGTGACTAGCGCGTACCAAGAGACCCAGTACTTC. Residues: CASSQSVPVTSAYQETQYF.

The CDR3 DNA is TGTGCCAGCACCCCTCCTGGCGGGAATTCTCAGTACTTC. Translating gives CASTPPGGNSQYF. V is TRBV28 and J is TRBJ2-4, with D possibly TRBD2 on 6 matching bases. CDR3 length: 13 residues. Trimming shortened V by 7 bases and J by 12 bases, and 19 bases separated the two germline ends. Germline V gene lookup returns CDR1 MDHEN and CDR2 SYDVKM.

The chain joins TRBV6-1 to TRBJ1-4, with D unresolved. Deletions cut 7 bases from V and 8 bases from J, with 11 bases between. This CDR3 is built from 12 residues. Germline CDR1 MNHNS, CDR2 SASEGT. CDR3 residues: CASTRVQEKLFF. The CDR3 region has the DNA TGTGCCAGCACACGGGTTCAAGAAAAACTGTTTTTT.

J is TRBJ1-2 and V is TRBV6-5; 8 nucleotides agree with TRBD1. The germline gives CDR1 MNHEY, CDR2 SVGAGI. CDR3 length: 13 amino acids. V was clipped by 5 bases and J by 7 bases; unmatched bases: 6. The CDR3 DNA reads TGTGCCAGCAGTCTGGACAGGGTAGGTGGCTACACCTTC. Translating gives CASSLDRVGGYTF.

This CDR3 reads CASSLAGEVGEQYF. CDR3 in DNA: TGTGCCAGCAGTCTAGCGGGAGAAGTCGGCGAGCAGTACTTC. The V call is TRBV2, the J call TRBJ2-7; 10 bases agree with TRBD2. CDR1 is SNHLY and CDR2 is FYNNEI in the germline V gene. V lost 5 bases to trimming and J lost 6 bases; unmatched junction nucleotides: 7. This CDR3 has 14 amino acids.